This TCR beta chain is from a study of blood T cells in healthy people across ages. The CDR3 length is 15 residues. Trimming took off 4 bases at V and 1 base at J, with 13 bases between the two ends. It was with a sample-barcoded 5' primer and a J-beta primer mix that a second PCR of about 6 to 12 cycles was run. Every cDNA molecule bore a tag from a template-switch adaptor containing 12 random nucleotides. Via MiXCR, TCRdb re-called the 5' RACE reads, giving one row per CDR3 protein. The sample lists 1.5 million to 2 million distinct CDR3 sequences; 39% were seen once. The rearrangement joins TRBV12-3 or TRBV12-4 to TRBJ1-1; D is possibly TRBD1 (5 bases). The receptor comes from a human donor in good health. The sequencing sample was made of blood. CDR3 protein: CASSYGGVGNTEAFF. The CDR3 DNA is TGTGCCAGCAGTTATGGGGGGGTGGGGAACACTGAAGCTTTCTTT.